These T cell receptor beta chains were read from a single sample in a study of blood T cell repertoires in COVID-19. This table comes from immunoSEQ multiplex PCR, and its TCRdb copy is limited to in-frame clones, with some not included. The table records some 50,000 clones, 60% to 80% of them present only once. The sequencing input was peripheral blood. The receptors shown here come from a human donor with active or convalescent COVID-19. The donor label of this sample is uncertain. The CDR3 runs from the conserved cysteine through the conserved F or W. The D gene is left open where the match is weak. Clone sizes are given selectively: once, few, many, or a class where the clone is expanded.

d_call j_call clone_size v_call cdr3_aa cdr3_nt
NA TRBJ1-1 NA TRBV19 CASSTATGVTEAFF TGTGCCAGTAGTACGGCGACAGGAGTCACTGAAGCTTTCTTT
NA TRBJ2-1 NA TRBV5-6 CASSLFLEQFF TGTGCCAGCAGCTTGTTTCTTGAGCAGTTCTTC
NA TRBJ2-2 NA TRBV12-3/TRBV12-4 CASSFKGAGELFF TGTGCCAGCAGTTTTAAGGGGGCCGGGGAGCTGTTTTTT
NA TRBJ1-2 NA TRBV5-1 CASSPREGNYGYTF TGCGCCAGCAGCCCTCGTGAGGGTAACTATGGCTACACCTTC
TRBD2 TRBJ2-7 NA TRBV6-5 CASSYPGRPYEQYF TGTGCCAGCAGTTATCCCGGGAGGCCCTACGAGCAGTACTTC
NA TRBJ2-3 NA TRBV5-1 CASSSARHSTDTQYF TGCGCCAGCTCCTCGGCTCGACACAGCACAGATACGCAGTATTTT
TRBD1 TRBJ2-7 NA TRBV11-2 CASSPGQGAEEQYF TGTGCCAGCAGCCCAGGACAGGGGGCGGAAGAGCAGTACTTC
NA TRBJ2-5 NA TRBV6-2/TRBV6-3 CASSQGVQETQYF TGTGCCAGCAGTCAAGGAGTGCAAGAGACCCAGTACTTC
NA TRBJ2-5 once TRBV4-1 CASSQDTAPGDRSQYF TGCGCCAGCAGCCAAGATACGGCACCGGGAGATCGGTCCCAGTACTTC
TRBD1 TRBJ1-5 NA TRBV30 CAWSMAGGNQPQHF TGTGCCTGGAGTATGGCAGGGGGGAATCAGCCCCAGCATTTT
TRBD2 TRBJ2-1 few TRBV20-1 CRGASGHEQFF TGCAGAGGGGCTAGCGGACATGAGCAGTTCTTC
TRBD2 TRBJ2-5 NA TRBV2 CASSGTSGGETQYF TGTGCCAGCAGTGGGACTAGTGGGGGGGAGACCCAGTACTTC
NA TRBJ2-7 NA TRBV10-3 CAILAAGVEYF TGTGCCATCCTCGCGGCCGGGGTAGAGTACTTC
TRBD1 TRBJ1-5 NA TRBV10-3 CAIRDRVGQPQHF TGTGCCATCAGGGACAGGGTCGGTCAGCCCCAGCATTTT
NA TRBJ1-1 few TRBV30 CAWGQNTEAFF TGTGCCTGGGGTCAGAACACTGAAGCTTTCTTT
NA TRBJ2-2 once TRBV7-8 CASSLLRITNTGELFF TGTGCCAGCAGCTTACTGCGAATCACGAACACCGGGGAGCTGTTTTTT
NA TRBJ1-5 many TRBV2 CASKNSNQPQHF TGTGCCAGCAAAAACAGCAACCAGCCCCAGCATTTT
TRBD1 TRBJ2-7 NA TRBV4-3 CASSQSPGQSYEQYF TGCGCCAGCAGCCAGAGCCCGGGACAGAGCTACGAGCAGTACTTC
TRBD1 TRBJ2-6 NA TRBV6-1 CASSERGGTGANVLTF TGTGCCAGCAGTGAGCGAGGGGGCACTGGGGCCAACGTCCTGACTTTC
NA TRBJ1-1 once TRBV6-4 CASSDEGRRAFF TGTGCCAGCAGTGATGAGGGCCGAAGGGCTTTCTTT
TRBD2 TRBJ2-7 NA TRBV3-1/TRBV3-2 CASSPRTSGLYEQYF TGTGCCAGCAGCCCCCGGACTAGCGGGCTCTACGAGCAGTACTTC
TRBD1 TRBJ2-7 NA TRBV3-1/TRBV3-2 CASSLPGTGVHEQYF TGTGCCAGCAGCCTACCCGGGACAGGGGTCCACGAGCAGTACTTC
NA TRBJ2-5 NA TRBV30 CAWKSGGQETQYF TGTGCCTGGAAAAGCGGCGGGCAAGAGACCCAGTACTTC
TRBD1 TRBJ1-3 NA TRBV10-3 CAISDAGTGGSVGNTIYF TGTGCCATCAGTGATGCCGGGACAGGGGGCTCGGTCGGAAACACCATATATTTT
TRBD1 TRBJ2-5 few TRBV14 CASSPWDIGGWETQYF TGTGCCAGCAGCCCCTGGGATATAGGGGGCTGGGAGACCCAGTACTTC
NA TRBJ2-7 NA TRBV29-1 CSVEVGSFLEQYF TGCAGCGTTGAAGTCGGGTCCTTCCTCGAGCAGTACTTC
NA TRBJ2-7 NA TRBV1 CTSSKEITGGPCASGTSYEQYF TGCACCAGCAGCAAGGAGATAACAGGGGGCCCCTGCGCTAGCGGGACCTCCTACGAGCAGTACTTC
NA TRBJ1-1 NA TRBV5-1 CASSYTGMNTEAFF TGCGCCAGCAGCTACACAGGGATGAACACTGAAGCTTTCTTT
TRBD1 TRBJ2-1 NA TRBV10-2 CASSGGTGEAGAVEQFF TGCGCCAGCAGTGGCGGGACAGGGGAAGCGGGAGCGGTTGAGCAGTTCTTC
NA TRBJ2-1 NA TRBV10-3 CAIRPDTNNEQFF TGTGCCATCCGGCCGGACACCAACAATGAGCAGTTCTTC
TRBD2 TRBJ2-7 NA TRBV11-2 CASSSGTSGLQYF TGTGCCAGCAGCTCAGGGACTAGCGGCCTACAGTACTTC
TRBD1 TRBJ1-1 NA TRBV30 CAWSSTGTGGTEAFF TGTGCCTGGAGTTCCACCGGGACAGGGGGGACTGAAGCTTTCTTT
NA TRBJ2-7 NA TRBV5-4 CASSLAHRAYEQYF TGTGCCAGCAGCTTGGCTCACAGAGCCTACGAGCAGTACTTC
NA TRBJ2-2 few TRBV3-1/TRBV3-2 CASSQVGTVTGELFF TGTGCCAGCAGCCAAGTAGGGACTGTAACCGGGGAGCTGTTTTTT
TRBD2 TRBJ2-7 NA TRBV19 CASRPSGVYEQYF TGTGCCAGTAGGCCTAGCGGGGTCTACGAGCAGTACTTC
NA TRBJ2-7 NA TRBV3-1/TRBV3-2 CASSEIGGSMYEQYF TGTGCCAGCAGCGAAATTGGTGGGAGTATGTACGAGCAGTACTTC
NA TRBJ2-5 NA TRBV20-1 CSARHQETQYF TGCAGTGCTAGACATCAAGAGACCCAGTACTTC
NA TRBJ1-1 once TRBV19 CASTRGGALSGNTEAFF TGTGCCAGTACTCGCGGTGGGGCGCTTAGTGGGAACACTGAAGCTTTCTTT
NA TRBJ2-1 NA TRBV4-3 CASSQAEQGGASSTYNEQFF TGCGCCAGCAGCCAAGCCGAGCAGGGGGGAGCTAGCAGCACCTACAATGAGCAGTTCTTC
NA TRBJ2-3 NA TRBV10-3 CAISASGSTDTQYF TGTGCCATCAGTGCAAGCGGGAGCACAGATACGCAGTATTTT